Listed here are 8 T cell receptor beta chains from one sample, sequenced in a study of PD-1 blockade in mismatch repair-deficient tumors. The table came from immunoSEQ multiplex PCR; TCRdb's copy has only in-frame clones and leaves some out. There are some 100,000 clones in the sample; about four fifths occur only once, and around 6.9% lies in the top ten. This material consisted of peripheral blood, taken roughly 36 weeks after starting pembrolizumab. Receptors were obtained from an adult with mismatch repair-deficient cancer.

This clone was recorded only once. V gene TRBV7-2 combines with J gene TRBJ1-2, with TRBD1 as a possible D gene (5 bases). Germline V gives CDR1 SGHTA, CDR2 FQGNSA. V was cut by 7 bases and J by 5 bases, with 11 bases left in between. The CDR3 runs to 12 residues. The CDR3 nucleotides read TGTGCCAGCACCCAAAGGGGTTATGGCTACACCTTC. Its protein product is CASTQRGYGYTF. The full variable domain, its missing parts supplied by reference TRBV7-2 and TRBJ1-2, is GAGVSQSPSNKVTEKGKDVELRCDPISGHTALYWYRQSLGQGLEFLIYFQGNSAPDKSGLPSDRFSAERTGGSVSTLTIQRTQQEDSAVYLCASTQRGYGYTFGSGTRLTVV.

With respect to this clone: The germline gene is not matched at one end of the junction; a read error may be the cause. This chain links TRBV7-7 with TRBJ2-2, with D unclear. The CDR3 totals 13 residues. CDR1 is SSHAT, CDR2 FNYEAQ, per germline (reference sequence). For the CDR3, the DNA is TGTGCTAGCAGCTTAGGCGGTACCGGGGAGCTGTTTTTT. This codes for CASSLGGTGELFF.

V usage is TRBV11-3 and J usage is TRBJ2-7; 7 bases line up with TRBD1. J lost 5 bases, V lost 2 bases, and 3 bases had no gene match. This CDR3 region has 13 residues. The germline V gene encodes CDR1 SGHNT and CDR2 YENEEA. This CDR3 reads CASSLRQGNEQYF. The CDR3 region has the DNA TGTGCCAGCAGCTTACGACAGGGAAACGAGCAGTACTTC.

This chain joins TRBV6-6 and TRBJ2-7; 7 nucleotides match TRBD2. The CDR3 runs 14 residues. Germline V gives CDR1 MNHNY, CDR2 SVGAGI (reference sequence). The V and J ends lost 10 bases and 3 bases, in that order; junction bases with no gene match: 12. CDR3 amino acids: CATHWGGEGYEQYF. The CDR3 coding sequence is TGTGCCACCCACTGGGGGGGGGAAGGCTACGAGCAGTACTTC.

V and J are TRBV13 and TRBJ2-4; either TRBD1 or TRBD2 may fit D (7 bases each). The CDR3 totals 15 residues. Germline loops: CDR1 PRHDT, CDR2 FYEKMQ (reference sequence). V was clipped by 2 bases and J by 5 bases, with 13 bases between them. CDR3 nucleotide sequence: TGTGCCAGCAGCTTATCCCCAGGGGGGGAAAACATTCAGTACTTC. Translated, it gives CASSLSPGGENIQYF.

The chain recombines TRBV14 with TRBJ1-1; D is uncertain. The germline V and J ends were trimmed by 4 bases and 2 bases, with 5 bases remaining between them. Germline assignment: CDR1 SGHDN and CDR2 FVKESK. This CDR3 region has 12 residues. Written as DNA, the CDR3 is TGTGCCAGCAGCCTGTATAACACTGAAGCTTTCTTT. Residues: CASSLYNTEAFF.

The V gene is TRBV6-1, the J gene TRBJ2-3; D may be TRBD1 or TRBD2 (5 bases each). The germline V gene encodes CDR1 MNHNS and CDR2 SASEGT. This CDR3 is built from 14 residues. Trimming pared 7 bases from V and 1 base from J, leaving 12 bases between. CDR3 region: CASNRGWGTDTQYF. As DNA, the CDR3 is TGTGCCAGCAATCGGGGCTGGGGCACAGATACGCAGTATTTT.

The rearrangement links TRBV2 to TRBJ1-5, with D hard to call. CDR1 is SNHLY and CDR2 is FYNNEI in the germline V gene. Trimming stripped 2 bases from V and 3 bases from J, with 14 bases between. The length of the CDR3 is 16 residues. CDR3 DNA sequence: TGTGCCAGCAGTGAATTGGCAGGAAAGACCAATCAGCCCCAGCATTTT. This sequence encodes CASSELAGKTNQPQHF.